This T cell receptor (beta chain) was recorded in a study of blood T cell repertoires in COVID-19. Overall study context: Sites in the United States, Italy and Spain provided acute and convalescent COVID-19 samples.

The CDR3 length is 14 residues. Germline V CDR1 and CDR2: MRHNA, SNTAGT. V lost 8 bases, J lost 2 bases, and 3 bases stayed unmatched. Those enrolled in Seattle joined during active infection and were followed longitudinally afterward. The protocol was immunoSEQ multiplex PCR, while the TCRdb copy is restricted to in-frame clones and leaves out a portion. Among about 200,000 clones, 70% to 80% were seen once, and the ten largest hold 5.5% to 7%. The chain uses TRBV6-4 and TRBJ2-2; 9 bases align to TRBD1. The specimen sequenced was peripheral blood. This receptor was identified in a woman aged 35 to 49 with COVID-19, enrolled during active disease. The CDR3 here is CASRQGGNTGELFF. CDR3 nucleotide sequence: TGTGCCAGCCGACAGGGGGGAAACACCGGGGAGCTGTTTTTT.